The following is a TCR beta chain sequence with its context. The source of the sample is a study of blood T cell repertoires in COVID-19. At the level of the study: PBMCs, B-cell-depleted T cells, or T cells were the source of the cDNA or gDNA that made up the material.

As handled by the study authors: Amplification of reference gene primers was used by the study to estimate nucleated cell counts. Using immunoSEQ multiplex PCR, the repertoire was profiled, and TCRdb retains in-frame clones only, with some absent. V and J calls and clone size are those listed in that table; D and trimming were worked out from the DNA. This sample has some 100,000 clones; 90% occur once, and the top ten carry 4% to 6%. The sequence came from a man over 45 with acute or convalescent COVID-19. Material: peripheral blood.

CDR3 sequence reads: CASSKAWISSGYTQYF. DNA of the CDR3: TGTGCCAGCAGCAAAGCCTGGATTTCTAGCGGGTATACGCAGTATTTT. The chain joins TRBV21-1 to TRBJ2-3; no DNA check was done on the table's D call, TRBD2. TRBV21-1 is flagged as a pseudogene. CDR3 length: 16 amino acids.